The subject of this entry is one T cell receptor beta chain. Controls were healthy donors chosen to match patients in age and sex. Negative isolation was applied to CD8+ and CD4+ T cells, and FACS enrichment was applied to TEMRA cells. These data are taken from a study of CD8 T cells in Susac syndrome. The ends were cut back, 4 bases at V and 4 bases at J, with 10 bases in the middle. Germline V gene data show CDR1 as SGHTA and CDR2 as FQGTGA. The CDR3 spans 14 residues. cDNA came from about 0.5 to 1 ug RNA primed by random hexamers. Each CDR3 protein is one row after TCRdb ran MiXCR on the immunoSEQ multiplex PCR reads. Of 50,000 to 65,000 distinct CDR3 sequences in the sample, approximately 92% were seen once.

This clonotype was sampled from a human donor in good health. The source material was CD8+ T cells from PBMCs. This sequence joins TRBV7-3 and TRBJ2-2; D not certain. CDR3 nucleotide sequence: TGTGCCAGCAGCTCTCAAGGTCCCACCGGGGAGCTGTTTTTT. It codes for CASSSQGPTGELFF.